This TCR beta chain was sequenced in a study of blood T cells in healthy people across ages (dated by TCRdb to between 2014 and 2017). Regarding the research as a whole: In model experiments, template switching captured roughly one uniquely barcoded TCR beta cDNA molecule for every two T cells. To track age-related changes in TCR beta repertoire diversity, the study relied on deep sequencing normalized with unique cDNA molecular identifiers. The donors were divided into four age groups: young (average approximately 16 years), middle-aged (approximately 41), aged (approximately 64) and long-lived (around 80). To avoid experimental bias, donors of different ages were distributed randomly across sequencing lanes. Using the same blood draw, the study looked at two additional independent replicas of 1 million unique cDNA reads for two donors, one aged 18 to 30 and the other aged 80 or older.

CDR1 and CDR2 are read off the germline V gene as SGHDN and FVKESK. Inclusive of the bounding cysteine and phenylalanine, the CDR3 is 13 residues long. Just the 39-base CDR3 DNA is kept, in frame starting at base 1. Donors were around 37 systemically healthy Caucasian individuals from Russia aged about 6 to 100 years. Each donor gave ten milliliters of peripheral blood, drawn into EDTA-treated Vacutainer tubes. Ficoll-Paque density-gradient centrifugation was used to isolate PBMCs, with at least 7 million obtained per sample. Trizol reagent was used to extract total RNA from the PBMCs, yielding at least 6 micrograms per sample. For every donor, an aliquot of PBMCs went through flow cytometry to measure the percentages of naive CD45RAhigh/CD27high T cells. A note on this clonotype: Its antigen is unknown. One end of the junction fails to match germline, which may point to a read error.

Libraries were made using 5' RACE. The reads were generated on an Illumina HiSeq 2500. A second 7 to 11 cycle PCR used a sample-barcoded 5' primer and a J-beta primer mix. A unique molecular identifier was introduced onto each TCR beta cDNA molecule by a template-switch 5' adaptor carrying 12 random nucleotides. At least 3 million CDR3-containing paired-end reads were obtained from each sample. First-strand cDNA was synthesized from all RNA with the Mint cDNA synthesis kit, primed by a TRBC-specific oligonucleotide. Following uracil-DNA glycosylase treatment, a first 18-cycle PCR with universal primers M1SS and BC2_uni_R was performed on all cDNA. On the study's bioinformatics: For normalization, 1 million high-quality reads were randomly selected from each sample, with every read carrying a distinct molecular identifier. Reads with shared molecular identifiers were discarded instead of being binned into consensus sequences. CDR3 identification, clonotype clustering and error correction used MiTCR with a Q25 quality threshold and the strictest error-elimination algorithm. A nonparametric unseen species model with Euler transformation was used to estimate a lower bound on total TCR beta diversity. TCRdb redid the processing of the public reads, applying fastp at Q25 and MiXCR, and retained in-frame beta chains. Every distinct CDR3 protein forms one entry, paired with its most common genes and DNA. The V and J calls shown here were made by TCRdb, not taken from the authors' results. The table for this sample lists fewer than 900,000 distinct CDR3 sequences; 35% to 45% of them were counted only once. The ten largest clones add up to roughly 19% of the sample.

Points the paper makes about the study in general: Estimates of total diversity from one million sequenced T cells were regarded as lower bounds and underestimates. Observed TCR beta diversity per million T cells fell roughly linearly with age, and a significant reduction was already apparent by age about 43. A strong correlation was found between observed TCR beta diversity and the percentage of naive T cells measured by flow cytometry. Because donor CMV infection status was unknown, age-related changes in expanded clonotypes were potentially confounded. Since profiling was done on bulk unsorted PBMCs, naive and antigen-experienced compartments could not be conclusively compared. Compared with the aged group, more naive CD4+ T cells, fewer expanded clones and increased TCR diversity were shown by the long-lived group, suggesting age selection.

Sequences were obtained from blood. Rearrangement joined TRBV14 to TRBJ2-7; the D segment cannot be called with confidence. The J call may be in error: the DNA end matches TRBJ2-4 better. The TCR comes from an older woman in good health. In nucleotide form, the sequence is TGTGCCCGCAGCCAAGATTTTCAAAACATTCAGTACTTC. This yields the protein CARSQDFQNIQYF.